The 26 T cell receptor beta chains listed next were all sequenced from one sample in a study of regulatory T cells in long-lasting Graves disease. Building the TCR beta libraries relied on iRepertoire HTBI primers, and CDR3 regions underwent Arm-PCR. Each CDR3 protein gets one entry after TCRdb re-called the multiplex PCR reads with MiXCR. This table has 320,000 or so distinct CDR3 sequences, about 18% appearing once. The time point denotes: newly diagnosed GD, antithyroid drugs for less than 3 months. Isolated PBMC RNA provided the starting material for the TCR library. The material was peripheral blood mononuclear cells (PBMCs), obtained at new diagnosis, from a patient treated with antithyroid drugs. The receptors shown here come from a female donor with Graves disease.

This clonotype was picked up a small number of times. The chain recombines TRBV7-9 with TRBJ2-7; 8 bases map to TRBD1. V lost 4 bases and J lost 3; bases outside the gene matches: 11. This CDR3 comprises 16 residues. Germline CDR1 and CDR2: SEHNR and FQNEAQ (reference sequence). The CDR3 DNA reads as TGTGCCAGCAGCTCCATCCTGGGACAGGAGTACTACGAGCAGTACTTC. It specifies CASSSILGQEYYEQYF.

This clonotype has a handful of counts. The chain is built from TRBV7-9 and TRBJ2-7; 10 nucleotides line up with TRBD1. Germline values: CDR1 SEHNR, CDR2 FQNEAQ (reference sequence). V dropped 4 bases and J dropped 3; count of bases not matched to a gene: 3. The CDR3 length is 14 residues. The CDR3 DNA reads TGTGCCAGCAGCTCGGACAGGGGGAGCTACGAGCAGTACTTC. Amino acid sequence: CASSSDRGSYEQYF.

This chain connects TRBV18 to TRBJ1-1; D uncertain. The V gene lost 6 bases and the J gene lost 1 base, with 12 bases spanning the gap. Germline V gives CDR1 KGHSH, CDR2 LQKENI. CDR3 length: 14 residues. CDR3: CASSLSTRNTEAFF. DNA of the CDR3: TGTGCCAGCTCCCTTTCCACTAGGAACACTGAAGCTTTCTTT.

This clonotype has at least ten counts. This chain uses TRBV7-9 with TRBJ2-5; D call uncertain. V was cut by 0 bases and J by 5 bases, with 7 bases left in between. The CDR3 loop spans 13 amino acids. From germline, CDR1 is SEHNR and CDR2 FQNEAQ (reference sequence). The CDR3 nucleotides are TGTGCCAGCAGCTTAGCGCTCGGGGAGACCCAGTACTTC. It codes for CASSLALGETQYF.

This clonotype was counted many times. The chain carries TRBV24-1 and TRBJ2-1; possible D gene TRBD1, 5 bases. CDR1 KGHDR and CDR2 SFDVKD come from the germline V gene. Trimming stripped 4 bases from V and 9 bases from J, with 12 bases between. The CDR3 sequence is 13 residues long. The CDR3 nucleotides are TGTGCCACCAGTGAGGCAGGGCTGGGTGAGCAGTTCTTC. Its translation is CATSEAGLGEQFF.

This clonotype was recorded many times. V is TRBV27 and J is TRBJ1-5; the D is unclear. CDR3 length equals 15 residues. The germline V gene has CDR1 MNHEY and CDR2 SMNVEV (reference sequence). Trimming removed 5 bases from V and 0 bases from J, with 11 bases in between. As DNA, the CDR3 is TGTGCCAGCAGTCCCGACGGTTATAGCAATCAGCCCCAGCATTTT. Translation: CASSPDGYSNQPQHF.

This clonotype was seen a handful of times. V is TRBV25-1 and J is TRBJ1-2; 7 bases fit TRBD1. This CDR3 spans 12 amino acids. J was trimmed by 4 bases and V by 8 bases; bases with no gene match: 4. CDR1 and CDR2 from the germline V gene are MGHDK and SYGVNS. CDR3 protein: CASADRVYGYTF. Written as DNA, the CDR3 is TGTGCCAGCGCTGACAGGGTCTATGGCTACACCTTC.

The V call is TRBV10-2, the J call TRBJ1-2, with D unclear. CDR1 is WSHSY, CDR2 SAAADI, per germline. The length of the CDR3 is 13 residues. V dropped 4 bases and J dropped 4 bases, with 10 bases sitting between them. The CDR3 nucleotides are TGCGCCAGCAGTGCTCCCGTAAGCTATGGCTACACCTTC. This sequence encodes CASSAPVSYGYTF.

The rearrangement uses TRBV18 and TRBJ2-7; D gene unclear. V gave up 0 bases and J gave up 2 bases, with 11 bases separating them. This CDR3 region has 15 residues. The germline gives CDR1 KGHSH, CDR2 LQKENI. The CDR3 sequence is CASSPPSSRAYEQYF. CDR3 coding DNA: TGTGCCAGCTCACCACCGTCCTCGAGAGCCTACGAGCAGTACTTC.

This clonotype has just one count. This chain connects TRBV12-3 or TRBV12-4 to TRBJ2-1; either TRBD1 or TRBD2 may supply D (5 bases each). CDR3 length: 15 residues. Trimming cost V 5 bases and J 8 bases, with 19 bases left between them. The CDR3: CASSPVRDRFHEQFF. As DNA, the CDR3 is TGTGCCAGCAGTCCGGTTCGGGACCGTTTTCATGAGCAGTTCTTC.

The sample holds a few counts of this clonotype. The chain is built from TRBV5-4 and TRBJ1-4, with D possibly TRBD1 on 5 matching bases. Trimming took off 0 bases at V and 8 bases at J, with 11 bases between the two ends. The CDR3 has 14 residues. Germline CDR1 SGHNT, CDR2 YYREEE (reference sequence). The DNA of the CDR3 is TGTGCCAGCAGCTTGGCTCAGGGCGGGGAAAAACTGTTTTTT. It specifies CASSLAQGGEKLFF.

This chain links TRBV7-2 with TRBJ1-1; D possibly corresponds to TRBD1 (6 bases). The CDR3 sequence is 16 residues long. Germline V gene lookup returns CDR1 SGHTA and CDR2 FQGNSA. Trimming pared 6 bases from V and 3 bases from J, leaving 20 bases between. The CDR3 reads CASRPSGGAQDTEAFF. The CDR3 DNA is TGTGCCAGCAGACCGTCGGGGGGGGCGCAGGACACTGAAGCTTTCTTT.

The sample holds many counts of this clonotype. The chain recombines TRBV27 with TRBJ1-4; D might be TRBD1 (6 bases). Per germline, CDR1 MNHEY and CDR2 SMNVEV (reference sequence). This CDR3 region has 13 residues. The V end was cut by 2 bases, the J end by 8 bases, with 9 bases between. The CDR3 DNA sequence: TGTGCCAGCAGTTTACAGGGGACCGAAAAACTGTTTTTT. It encodes CASSLQGTEKLFF.

V and J are TRBV19 and TRBJ1-1, with 12 bases matching TRBD1. The CDR3 has 17 residues. Losses at the gene ends were 6 bases for V and 5 bases for J; bases not matched to a gene: 13. Germline loops: CDR1 LNHDA, CDR2 SQIVND (reference sequence). This CDR3 reads CASRYAPGQGAGTEAFF. The CDR3 nucleotides read TGTGCCAGTAGATACGCACCGGGACAGGGGGCCGGAACTGAAGCTTTCTTT.

This clonotype was counted only a few times. The chain is built from TRBV20-1 and TRBJ2-7; 10 positions match TRBD1. This CDR3 contains 14 residues. The V gene end was trimmed by 2 bases and the J gene end by 6 bases; junction bases not matched to a gene: 7. CDR1 and CDR2 from the germline V gene are DFQATT and SNEGSKA (reference sequence). The CDR3 loop reads CSARRGTGEGEQYF. CDR3 nucleotides: TGCAGTGCTAGAAGAGGGACAGGGGAGGGCGAGCAGTACTTC.

The chain couples TRBV7-2 to TRBJ2-1; 8 bases match TRBD2. CDR3 size: 16 residues. Germline CDR1 reads SGHTA; CDR2 reads FQGNSA. Trimming removed 2 bases from V and 1 base from J; junction bases left unmatched: 4. The CDR3 sequence is CASSLPGLESYNEQFF. DNA of the CDR3: TGTGCCAGCAGCTTACCGGGACTAGAATCCTACAATGAGCAGTTCTTC.

This rearrangement joins TRBV11-3 to TRBJ2-1; 10 bases map to TRBD2. Germline V gene lookup returns CDR1 SGHNT and CDR2 YENEEA. V shed 4 bases, J shed 6 bases, and the junction held 12 bases outside the gene matches. The CDR3 has 17 amino acids. This CDR3 is CASSSFLTSGNFNEQFF. The CDR3 DNA sequence: TGTGCCAGCAGCTCCTTCCTCACTAGCGGGAACTTCAATGAGCAGTTCTTC.

This clonotype has ten or more counts. The chain is built from TRBV18 and TRBJ2-7, with D tentatively TRBD1 (6 bases). V lost 0 bases, J lost 6 bases, and 6 bases lay in between. This CDR3 region has 12 residues. Germline V lookup: CDR1 KGHSH, CDR2 LQKENI. As DNA, the CDR3 is TGTGCCAGCTCACCACCGACAGGCGAGCAGTACTTC. Protein sequence: CASSPPTGEQYF. Full variable domain (outside the CDR3, taken from reference TRBV18 and TRBJ2-7): NAGVMQNPRHLVRRRGQEARLRCSPMKGHSHVYWYRQLPEEGLKFMVYLQKENIIDESGMPKERFSAEFPKEGPSILRIQQVVRGDSAAYFCASSPPTGEQYFGPGTRLTVT.

This clonotype was counted at least ten times. The rearrangement joins TRBV7-3 to TRBJ2-7; D might be TRBD2 (5 bases). Trimming removed 2 bases from V and 0 bases from J, with 5 bases in between. This CDR3 region has 13 residues. The germline CDR1 and CDR2 sequences are SGHTA and FQGTGA. CDR3 in amino acids: CASSLDYSYEQYF. For the CDR3, the DNA is TGTGCCAGCAGCTTAGACTACTCCTACGAGCAGTACTTC.

This clonotype was counted at least ten times. The chain combines TRBV24-1 with TRBJ1-1, with 9 bases lining up with TRBD1. The CDR3 consists of 14 residues. V trimming: 9 bases; J trimming: 4 bases; junction bases outside the gene matches: 8. CDR1 KGHDR and CDR2 SFDVKD come from the germline V gene. CDR3 in DNA: TGTGCCACCTACCGTGGGACAGGGACCACTGAAGCTTTCTTT. It is translated as CATYRGTGTTEAFF.

This clonotype was detected many times. The gene calls are TRBV11-2 and TRBJ2-4, with D maybe TRBD2 (7 bases). The CDR3 is made up of 12 amino acids. Germline CDR1 is SGHAT and CDR2 is FQNNGV. V lost 10 bases to trimming and J lost 8 bases, with 15 bases between them. The CDR3 bases are TGTGCCATCAATACAGGGAGGGACATTCAGTACTTC. Translation gives CAINTGRDIQYF.

Ten or more counts support this clonotype. The chain has TRBV3-1 and TRBJ2-2; 11 bases are shared with TRBD2. Losses at the gene ends were 2 bases for V and 2 bases for J; bases not matched to a gene: 7. The CDR3 contains 18 residues. Per the germline V gene, CDR1 is LGHDT and CDR2 is YNNKEL (reference sequence). Written as DNA, the CDR3 is TGTGCCAGCAGCCAATCGTCCCTAGCGGGAGGAAACACCGGGGAGCTGTTTTTT. Protein sequence: CASSQSSLAGGNTGELFF.

Note on this clonotype: A much more abundant neighbour one base away suggests this may be a read error. The rearrangement uses TRBV2 and TRBJ1-6; D is unresolved. Trimming cost V 10 bases and J 0 bases, with 16 bases left between them. In germline, CDR1 is SNHLY, CDR2 FYNNEI. The CDR3 is 16 amino acids. In nucleotides, the CDR3 is TGTGCCAACAGCGCCGACGGGAGCTCCTATAATTCACCCCTCCACTTT. Protein sequence: CANSADGSSYNSPLHF.

The table lists this clonotype with many counts. The chain uses TRBV20-1 and TRBJ2-1; D unresolved. Trimming shortened V by 0 bases and J by 3 bases, and 12 bases separated the two germline ends. The V gene's germline CDR1 is DFQATT and CDR2 SNEGSKA (reference sequence). This CDR3 is 15 amino acids long. The CDR3 loop is CSARELGSRYNEQFF. The CDR3 region has the DNA TGCAGTGCTAGAGAACTTGGATCTCGCTACAATGAGCAGTTCTTC.

This clonotype was detected ten times or more. The chain recombines TRBV19 with TRBJ1-5, with unresolved D. The CDR3 consists of 13 residues. Germline-derived CDR1 and CDR2 are LNHDA and SQIVND (reference sequence). V lost 3 bases to trimming and J lost 3 bases, with 6 bases between them. For the CDR3, the DNA is TGTGCCAGTAGTATCCAGCCCAATCAGCCCCAGCATTTT. Protein: CASSIQPNQPQHF.

This clonotype was detected many times. The chain combines TRBV7-8 with TRBJ2-3, with D unclear. Trimming took off 3 bases at V and 4 bases at J, with 5 bases between the two ends. Per the germline V gene, CDR1 is SGHVS and CDR2 is FQNEAQ. The CDR3 contains 12 residues. CDR3 DNA: TGTGCCAGCAGCTTCGGGTCAGATACGCAGTATTTT. It translates to CASSFGSDTQYF.